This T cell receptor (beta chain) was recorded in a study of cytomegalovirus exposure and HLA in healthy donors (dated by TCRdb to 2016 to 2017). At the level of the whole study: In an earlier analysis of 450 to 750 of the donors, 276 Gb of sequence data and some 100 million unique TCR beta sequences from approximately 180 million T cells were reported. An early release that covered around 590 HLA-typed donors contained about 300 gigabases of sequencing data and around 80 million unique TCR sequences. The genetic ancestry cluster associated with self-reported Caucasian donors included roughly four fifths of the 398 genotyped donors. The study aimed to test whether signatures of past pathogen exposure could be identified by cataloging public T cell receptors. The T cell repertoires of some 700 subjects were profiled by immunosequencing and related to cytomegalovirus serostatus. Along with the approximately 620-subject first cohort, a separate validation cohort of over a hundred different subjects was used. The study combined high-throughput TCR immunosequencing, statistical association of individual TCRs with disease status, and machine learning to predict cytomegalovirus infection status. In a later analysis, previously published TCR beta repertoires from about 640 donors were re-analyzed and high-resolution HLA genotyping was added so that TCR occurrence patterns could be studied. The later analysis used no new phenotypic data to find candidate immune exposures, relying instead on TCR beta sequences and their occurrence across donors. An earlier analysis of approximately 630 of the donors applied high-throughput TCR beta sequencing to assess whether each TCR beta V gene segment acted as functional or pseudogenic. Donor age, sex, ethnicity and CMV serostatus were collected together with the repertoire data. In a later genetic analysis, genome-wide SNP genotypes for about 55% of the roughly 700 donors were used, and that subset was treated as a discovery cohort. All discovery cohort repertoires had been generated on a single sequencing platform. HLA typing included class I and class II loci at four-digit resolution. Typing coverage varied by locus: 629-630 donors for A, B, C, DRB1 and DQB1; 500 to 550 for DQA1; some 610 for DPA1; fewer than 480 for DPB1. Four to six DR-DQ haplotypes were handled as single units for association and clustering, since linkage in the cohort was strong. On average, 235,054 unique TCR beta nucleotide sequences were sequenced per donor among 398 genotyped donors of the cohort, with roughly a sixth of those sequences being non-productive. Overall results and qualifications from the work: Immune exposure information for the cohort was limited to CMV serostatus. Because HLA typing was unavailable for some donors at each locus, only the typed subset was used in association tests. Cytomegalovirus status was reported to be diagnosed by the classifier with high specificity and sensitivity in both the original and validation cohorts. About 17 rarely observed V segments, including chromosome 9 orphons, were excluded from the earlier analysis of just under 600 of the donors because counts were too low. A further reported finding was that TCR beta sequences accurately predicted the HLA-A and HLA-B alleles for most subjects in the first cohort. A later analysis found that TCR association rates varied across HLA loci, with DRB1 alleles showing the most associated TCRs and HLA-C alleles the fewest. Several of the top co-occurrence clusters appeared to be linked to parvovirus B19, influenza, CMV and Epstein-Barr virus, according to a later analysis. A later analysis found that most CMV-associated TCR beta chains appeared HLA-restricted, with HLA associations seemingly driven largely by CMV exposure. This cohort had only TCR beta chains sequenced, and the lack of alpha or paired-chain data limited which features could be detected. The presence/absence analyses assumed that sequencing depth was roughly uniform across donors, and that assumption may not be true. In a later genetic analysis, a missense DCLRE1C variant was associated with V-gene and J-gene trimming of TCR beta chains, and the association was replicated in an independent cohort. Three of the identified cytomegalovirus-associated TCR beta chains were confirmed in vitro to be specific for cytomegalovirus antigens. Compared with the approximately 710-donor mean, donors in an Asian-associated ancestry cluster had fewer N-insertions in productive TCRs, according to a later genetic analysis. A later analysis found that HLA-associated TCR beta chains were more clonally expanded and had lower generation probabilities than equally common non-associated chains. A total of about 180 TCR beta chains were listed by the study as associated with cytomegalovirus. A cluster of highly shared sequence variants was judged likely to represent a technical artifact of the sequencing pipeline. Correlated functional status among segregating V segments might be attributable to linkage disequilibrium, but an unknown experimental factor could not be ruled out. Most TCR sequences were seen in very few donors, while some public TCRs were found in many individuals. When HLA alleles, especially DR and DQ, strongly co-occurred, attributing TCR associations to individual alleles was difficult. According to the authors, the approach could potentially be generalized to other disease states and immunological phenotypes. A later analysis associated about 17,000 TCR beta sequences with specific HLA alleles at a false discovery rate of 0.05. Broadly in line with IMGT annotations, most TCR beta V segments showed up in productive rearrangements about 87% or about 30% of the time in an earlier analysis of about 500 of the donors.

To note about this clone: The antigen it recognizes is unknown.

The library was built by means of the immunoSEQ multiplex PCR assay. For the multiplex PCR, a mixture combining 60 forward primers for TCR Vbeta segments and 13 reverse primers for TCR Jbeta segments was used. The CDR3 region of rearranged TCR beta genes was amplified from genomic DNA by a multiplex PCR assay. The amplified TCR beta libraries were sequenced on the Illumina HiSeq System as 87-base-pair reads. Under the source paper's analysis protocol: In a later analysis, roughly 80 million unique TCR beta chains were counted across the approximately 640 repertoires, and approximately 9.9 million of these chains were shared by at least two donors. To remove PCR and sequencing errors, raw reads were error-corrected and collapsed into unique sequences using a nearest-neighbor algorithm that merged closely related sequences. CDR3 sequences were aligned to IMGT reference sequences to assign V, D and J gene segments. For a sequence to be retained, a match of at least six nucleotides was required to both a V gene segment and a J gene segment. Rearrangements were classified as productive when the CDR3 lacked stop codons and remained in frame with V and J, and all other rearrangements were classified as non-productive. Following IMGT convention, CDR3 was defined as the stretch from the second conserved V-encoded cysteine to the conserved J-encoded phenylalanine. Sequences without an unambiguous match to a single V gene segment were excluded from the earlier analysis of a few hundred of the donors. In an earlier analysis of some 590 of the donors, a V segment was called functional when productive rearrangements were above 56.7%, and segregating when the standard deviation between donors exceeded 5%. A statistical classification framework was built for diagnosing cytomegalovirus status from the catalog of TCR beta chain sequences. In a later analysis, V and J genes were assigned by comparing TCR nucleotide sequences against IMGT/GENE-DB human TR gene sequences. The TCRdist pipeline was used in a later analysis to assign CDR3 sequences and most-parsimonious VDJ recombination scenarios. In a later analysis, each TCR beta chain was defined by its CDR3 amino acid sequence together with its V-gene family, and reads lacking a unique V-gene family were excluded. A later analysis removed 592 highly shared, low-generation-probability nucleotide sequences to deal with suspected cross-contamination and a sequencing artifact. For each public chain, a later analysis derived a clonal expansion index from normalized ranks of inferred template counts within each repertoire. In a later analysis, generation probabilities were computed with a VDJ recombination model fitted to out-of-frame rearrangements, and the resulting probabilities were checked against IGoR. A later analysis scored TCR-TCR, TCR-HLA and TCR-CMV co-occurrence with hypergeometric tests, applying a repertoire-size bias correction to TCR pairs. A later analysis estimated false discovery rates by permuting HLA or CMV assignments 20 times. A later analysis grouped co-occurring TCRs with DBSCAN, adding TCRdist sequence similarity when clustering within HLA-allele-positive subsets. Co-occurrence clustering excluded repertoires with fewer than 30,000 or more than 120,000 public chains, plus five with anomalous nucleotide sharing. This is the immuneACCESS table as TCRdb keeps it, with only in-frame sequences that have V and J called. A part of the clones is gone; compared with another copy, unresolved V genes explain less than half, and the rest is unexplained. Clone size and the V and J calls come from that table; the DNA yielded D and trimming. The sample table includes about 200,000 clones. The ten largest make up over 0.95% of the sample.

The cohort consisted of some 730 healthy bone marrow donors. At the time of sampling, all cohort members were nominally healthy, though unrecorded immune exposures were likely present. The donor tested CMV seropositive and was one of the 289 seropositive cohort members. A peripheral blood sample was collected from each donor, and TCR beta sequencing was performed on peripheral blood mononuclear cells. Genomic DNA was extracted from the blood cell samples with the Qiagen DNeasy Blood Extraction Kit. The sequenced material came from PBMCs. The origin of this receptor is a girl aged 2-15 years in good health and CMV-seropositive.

The base sequence is TGTGCCAGCAGACCCGCAGGGACAGGGGTTGACTATGGCTACACCTTC. Protein translation: CASRPAGTGVDYGYTF. The sequence links TRBV28 to TRBJ1-2; 10 bases in the junction line up with TRBD1. Trimming takes 6 bases off V and 3 bases off J; junction bases not matched to a gene: 10. The CDR3 sequence holds 16 residues, the cysteine and phenylalanine included. Kept here is only the CDR3 DNA, which spans 48 bases and is read in frame from base 1. Via the germline V gene, CDR1 is MDHEN and CDR2 SYDVKM.